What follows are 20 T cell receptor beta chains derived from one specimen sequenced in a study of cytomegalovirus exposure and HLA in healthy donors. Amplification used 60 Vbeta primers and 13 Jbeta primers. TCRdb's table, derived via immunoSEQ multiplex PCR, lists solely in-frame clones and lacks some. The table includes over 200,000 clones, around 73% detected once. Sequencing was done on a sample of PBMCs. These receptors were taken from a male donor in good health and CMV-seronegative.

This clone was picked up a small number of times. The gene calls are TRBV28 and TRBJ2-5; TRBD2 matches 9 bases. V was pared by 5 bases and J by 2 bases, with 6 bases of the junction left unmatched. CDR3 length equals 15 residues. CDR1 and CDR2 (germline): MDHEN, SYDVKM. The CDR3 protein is CASSPQTSGQETQYF. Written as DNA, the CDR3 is TGTGCCAGCAGTCCCCAGACTAGCGGACAAGAGACCCAGTACTTC.

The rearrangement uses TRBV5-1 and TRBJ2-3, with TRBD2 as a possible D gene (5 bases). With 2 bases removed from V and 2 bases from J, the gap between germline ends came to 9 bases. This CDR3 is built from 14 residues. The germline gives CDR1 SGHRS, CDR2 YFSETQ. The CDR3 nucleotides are TGCGCCAGCAGCTTCCGGGATCACACAGATACGCAGTATTTT. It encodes CASSFRDHTDTQYF.

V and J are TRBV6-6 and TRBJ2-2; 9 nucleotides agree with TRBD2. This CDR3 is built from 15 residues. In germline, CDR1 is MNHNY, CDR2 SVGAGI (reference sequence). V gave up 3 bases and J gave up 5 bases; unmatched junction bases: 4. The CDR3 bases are TGTGCCAGCAGTTATAGGCTAGCGGGGACCGGGGAGCTGTTTTTT. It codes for CASSYRLAGTGELFF.

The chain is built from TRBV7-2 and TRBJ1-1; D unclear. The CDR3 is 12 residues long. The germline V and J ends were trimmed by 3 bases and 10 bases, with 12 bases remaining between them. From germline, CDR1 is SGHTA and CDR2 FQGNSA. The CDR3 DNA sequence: TGTGCCAGCAGCTTGGATTTGACACCAGCTTTCTTT. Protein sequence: CASSLDLTPAFF.

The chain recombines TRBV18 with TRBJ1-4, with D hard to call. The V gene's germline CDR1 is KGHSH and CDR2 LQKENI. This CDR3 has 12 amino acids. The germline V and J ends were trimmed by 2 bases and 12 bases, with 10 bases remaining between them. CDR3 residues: CASSPIRGQLFF. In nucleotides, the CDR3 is TGTGCCAGCTCACCAATTCGGGGTCAACTGTTTTTT.

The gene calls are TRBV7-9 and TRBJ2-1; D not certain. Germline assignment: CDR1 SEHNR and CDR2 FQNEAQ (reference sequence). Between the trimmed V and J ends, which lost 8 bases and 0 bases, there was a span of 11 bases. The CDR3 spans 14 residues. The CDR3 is CASGELLSYNEQFF. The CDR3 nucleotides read TGTGCCAGCGGAGAACTCCTCTCCTACAATGAGCAGTTCTTC.

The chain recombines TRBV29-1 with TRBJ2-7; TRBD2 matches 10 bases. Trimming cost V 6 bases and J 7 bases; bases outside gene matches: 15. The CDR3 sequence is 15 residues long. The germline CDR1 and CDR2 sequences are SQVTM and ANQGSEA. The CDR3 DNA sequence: TGCAGCGTGAGCGGGAGGGCTAGCGGGAACCGGGAGCAGTACTTC. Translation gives CSVSGRASGNREQYF.

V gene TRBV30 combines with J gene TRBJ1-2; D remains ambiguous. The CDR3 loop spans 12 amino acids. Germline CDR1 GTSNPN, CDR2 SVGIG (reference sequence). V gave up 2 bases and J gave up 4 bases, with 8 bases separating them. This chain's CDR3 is CAWSWAAYGYTF. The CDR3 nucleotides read TGTGCCTGGAGTTGGGCTGCCTATGGCTACACCTTC.

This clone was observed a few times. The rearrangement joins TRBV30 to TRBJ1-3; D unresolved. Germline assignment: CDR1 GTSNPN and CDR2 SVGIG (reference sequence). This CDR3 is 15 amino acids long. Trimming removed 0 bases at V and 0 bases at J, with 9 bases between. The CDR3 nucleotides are TGTGCCTGGAGTGTACCGGGATACTCTGGAAACACCATATATTTT. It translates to CAWSVPGYSGNTIYF.

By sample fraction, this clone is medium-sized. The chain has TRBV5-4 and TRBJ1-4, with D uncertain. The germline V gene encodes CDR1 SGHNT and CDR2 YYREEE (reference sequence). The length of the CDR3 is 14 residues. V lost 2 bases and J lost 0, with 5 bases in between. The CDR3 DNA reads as TGTGCCAGCAGCTTCGGGGCAACTAATGAAAAACTGTTTTTT. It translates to CASSFGATNEKLFF.

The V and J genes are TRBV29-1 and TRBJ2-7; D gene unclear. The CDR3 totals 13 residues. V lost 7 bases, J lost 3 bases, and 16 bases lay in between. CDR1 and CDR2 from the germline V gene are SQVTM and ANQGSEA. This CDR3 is CSASARLGYEQYF. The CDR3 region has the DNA TGCAGCGCCTCGGCCAGGCTGGGCTACGAGCAGTACTTC.

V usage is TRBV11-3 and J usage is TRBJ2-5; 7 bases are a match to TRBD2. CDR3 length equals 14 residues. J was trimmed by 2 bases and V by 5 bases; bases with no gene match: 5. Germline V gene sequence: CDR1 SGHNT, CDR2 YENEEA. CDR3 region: CASSPTSAQETQYF. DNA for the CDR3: TGTGCCAGCAGCCCCACTAGCGCTCAAGAGACCCAGTACTTC.

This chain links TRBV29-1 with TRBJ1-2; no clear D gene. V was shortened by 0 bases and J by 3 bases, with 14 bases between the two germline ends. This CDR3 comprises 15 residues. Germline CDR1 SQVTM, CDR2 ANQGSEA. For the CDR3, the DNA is TGCAGCGTTGAAGATGGAGGTGCAGGTGACTATGGCTACACCTTC. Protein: CSVEDGGAGDYGYTF.

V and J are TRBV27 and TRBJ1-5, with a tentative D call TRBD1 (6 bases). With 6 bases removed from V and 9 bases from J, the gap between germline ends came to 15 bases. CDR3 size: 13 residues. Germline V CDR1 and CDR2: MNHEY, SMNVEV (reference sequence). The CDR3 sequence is CASSLQGHGPQHF. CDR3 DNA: TGTGCCAGCAGCCTACAGGGCCACGGGCCCCAGCATTTT.

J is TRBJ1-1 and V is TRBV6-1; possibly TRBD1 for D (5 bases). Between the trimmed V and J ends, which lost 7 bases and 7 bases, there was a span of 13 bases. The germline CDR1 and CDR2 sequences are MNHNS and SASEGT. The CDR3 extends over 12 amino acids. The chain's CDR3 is CASTGTILEAFF. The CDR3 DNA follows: TGTGCCAGCACCGGGACTATTCTTGAAGCTTTCTTT.

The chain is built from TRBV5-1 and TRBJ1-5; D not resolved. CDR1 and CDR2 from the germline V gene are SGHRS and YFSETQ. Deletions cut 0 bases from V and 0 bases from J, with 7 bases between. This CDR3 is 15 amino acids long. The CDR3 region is CASSLGHNSNQPQHF. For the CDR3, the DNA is TGCGCCAGCAGCTTGGGGCACAATAGCAATCAGCCCCAGCATTTT.

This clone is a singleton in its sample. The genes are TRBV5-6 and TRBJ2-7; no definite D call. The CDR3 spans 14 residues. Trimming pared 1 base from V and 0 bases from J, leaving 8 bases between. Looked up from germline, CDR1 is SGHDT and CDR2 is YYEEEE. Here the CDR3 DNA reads TGTGCCAGCAGCTTGCCAGGCACCTCCTACGAGCAGTACTTC. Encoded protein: CASSLPGTSYEQYF.

CDR3 in DNA: TGTGCCAGTAGTATGCGGGAACGTCCCCACGAGCAGTACTTC. It codes for CASSMRERPHEQYF. The chain couples TRBV19 to TRBJ2-7; possibly TRBD2 for D (6 bases). Trimming shortened V by 3 bases and J by 5 bases, and 14 bases separated the two germline ends. The CDR3 totals 14 residues. Germline assignment: CDR1 LNHDA and CDR2 SQIVND (reference sequence).

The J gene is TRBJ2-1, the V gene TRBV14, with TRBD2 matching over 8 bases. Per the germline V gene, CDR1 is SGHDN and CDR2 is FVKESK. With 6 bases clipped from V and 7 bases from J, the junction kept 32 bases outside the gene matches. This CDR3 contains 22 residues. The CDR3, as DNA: TGTGCCAGCAGGGAGACTAGCGCCAAACCTCCACCAAAAGGCACCTTACAGAATGAGCAGTTCTTC. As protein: CASRETSAKPPPKGTLQNEQFF.

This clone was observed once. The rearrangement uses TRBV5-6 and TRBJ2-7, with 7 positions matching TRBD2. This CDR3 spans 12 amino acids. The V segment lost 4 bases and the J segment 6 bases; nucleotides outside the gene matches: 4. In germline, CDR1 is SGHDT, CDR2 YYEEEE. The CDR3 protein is CASSGGGSEQYF. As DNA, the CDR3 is TGTGCCAGCAGCGGGGGGGGGTCCGAGCAGTACTTC.